The clone carrying this T cell receptor beta chain appeared a few times. Its specificity is unknown. This sample's TCRbeta library carried unique molecular identifier barcodes. TCRdb re-analysed the PCR reads in MiXCR, keeping a single row per CDR3 protein. The sample has 200,000 to 250,000 distinct CDR3 sequences, approximately 24% seen once. This record comes from a study of T-cell reconstitution after alpha-beta-depleted transplantation in children. Study findings and constraints: Expanded clones from the graft, numbering several hundred, reportedly supplied alpha-beta T cells about two months after transplant. Several patients had high TCRbeta diversity at day 60; it came from surviving recipient T cells and thymic progenitors.

The germline V gene has CDR1 DFQATT and CDR2 SNEGSKA (reference sequence). V lost 3 bases and J lost 4; bases outside the gene matches: 17. CDR3 length: 17 residues. The clonotype originates from a female patient between 2 and 15 years old who had a stem cell transplant for congenital amegakaryocytic thrombocytopenia, so the T cells may come from the graft donor. The chain uses TRBV20-1 and TRBJ1-2; 7 positions match TRBD1. The input for sequencing was PBMCs, mostly from graft donor cells, taken 360 days after TCRalphabeta/CD19-depleted stem cell transplant. The CDR3 DNA reads TGCAGTGCTAGGCCCCATCGAGCGGACAGGAACTCCTATGGCTACACCTTC. Amino acids: CSARPHRADRNSYGYTF.